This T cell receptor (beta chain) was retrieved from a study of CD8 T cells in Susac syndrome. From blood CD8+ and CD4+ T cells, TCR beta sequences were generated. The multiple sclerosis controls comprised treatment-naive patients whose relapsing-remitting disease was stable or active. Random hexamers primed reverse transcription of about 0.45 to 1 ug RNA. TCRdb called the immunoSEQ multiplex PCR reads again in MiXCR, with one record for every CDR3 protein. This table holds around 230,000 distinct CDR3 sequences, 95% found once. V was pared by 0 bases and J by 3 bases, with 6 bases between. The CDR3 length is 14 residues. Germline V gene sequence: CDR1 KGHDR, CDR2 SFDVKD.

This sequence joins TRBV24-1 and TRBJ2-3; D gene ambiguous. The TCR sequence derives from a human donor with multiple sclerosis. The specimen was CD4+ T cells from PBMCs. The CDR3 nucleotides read TGTGCCACCAGTGATTTGCGGGTGACAGATACGCAGTATTTT. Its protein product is CATSDLRVTDTQYF.